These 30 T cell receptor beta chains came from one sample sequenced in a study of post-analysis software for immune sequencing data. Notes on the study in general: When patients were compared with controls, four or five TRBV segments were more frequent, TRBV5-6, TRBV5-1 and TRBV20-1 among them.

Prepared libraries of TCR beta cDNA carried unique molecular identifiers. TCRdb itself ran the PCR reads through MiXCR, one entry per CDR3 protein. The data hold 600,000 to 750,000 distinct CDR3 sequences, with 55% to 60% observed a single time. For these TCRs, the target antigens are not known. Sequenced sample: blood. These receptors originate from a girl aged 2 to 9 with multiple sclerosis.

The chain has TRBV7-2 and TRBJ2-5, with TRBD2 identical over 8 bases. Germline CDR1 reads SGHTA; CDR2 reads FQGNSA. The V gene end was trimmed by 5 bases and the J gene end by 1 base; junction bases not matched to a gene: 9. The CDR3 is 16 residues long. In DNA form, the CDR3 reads TGTGCCAGCAGCCCCCGGGGGGGGCAGGGCCAAGAGACCCAGTACTTC. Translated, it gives CASSPRGGQGQETQYF.

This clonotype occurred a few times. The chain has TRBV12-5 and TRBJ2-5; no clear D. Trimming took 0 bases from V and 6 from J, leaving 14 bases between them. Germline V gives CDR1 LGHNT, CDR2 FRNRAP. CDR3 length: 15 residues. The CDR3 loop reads CASGLVLGEGKTQYF. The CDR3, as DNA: TGTGCTAGTGGTTTGGTGCTTGGGGAAGGAAAGACCCAGTACTTC.

The CDR3 DNA follows: TGTGCCAGCAGCTTATCATTAAGTACCGGGGAGCTGTTTTTT. This gives the protein CASSLSLSTGELFF. The rearrangement uses TRBV11-1 and TRBJ2-2; the D is unclear. The CDR3 sequence is 14 residues long. Trimming cost V 2 bases and J 5 bases, with 9 bases left between them. Germline loops: CDR1 SGHAT, CDR2 FQDESV (reference sequence).

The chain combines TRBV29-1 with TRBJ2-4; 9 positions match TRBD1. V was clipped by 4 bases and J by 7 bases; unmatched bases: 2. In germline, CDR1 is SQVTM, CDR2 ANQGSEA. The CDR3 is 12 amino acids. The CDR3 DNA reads TGCAGCGTTGTACAGGGGGCTAACATTCAGTACTTC. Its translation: CSVVQGANIQYF.

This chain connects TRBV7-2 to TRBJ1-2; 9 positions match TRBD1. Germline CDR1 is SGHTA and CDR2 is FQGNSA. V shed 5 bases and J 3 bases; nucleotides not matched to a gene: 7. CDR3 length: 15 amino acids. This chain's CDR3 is CASSPWTGAYYGYTF. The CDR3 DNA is TGTGCCAGCAGCCCCTGGACAGGGGCGTACTATGGCTACACCTTC.

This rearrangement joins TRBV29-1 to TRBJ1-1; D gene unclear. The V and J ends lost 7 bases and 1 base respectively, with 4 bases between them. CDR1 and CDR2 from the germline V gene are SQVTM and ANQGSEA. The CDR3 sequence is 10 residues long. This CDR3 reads CSATNTEAFF. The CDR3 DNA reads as TGCAGCGCTACGAACACTGAAGCTTTCTTT.

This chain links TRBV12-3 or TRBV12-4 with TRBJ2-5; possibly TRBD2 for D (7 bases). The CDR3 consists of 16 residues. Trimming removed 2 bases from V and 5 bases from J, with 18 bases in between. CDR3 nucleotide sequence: TGTGCCAGCAGTTTAAGATTTGGGGGGGCGCGGGAGACCCAGTACTTC. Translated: CASSLRFGGARETQYF.

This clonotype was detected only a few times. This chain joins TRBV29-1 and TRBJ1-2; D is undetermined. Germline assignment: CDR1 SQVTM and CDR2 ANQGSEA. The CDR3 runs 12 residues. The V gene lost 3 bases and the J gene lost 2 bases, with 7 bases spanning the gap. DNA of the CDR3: TGCAGCGTTGATACGGGCAACTATGGCTACACCTTC. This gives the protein CSVDTGNYGYTF. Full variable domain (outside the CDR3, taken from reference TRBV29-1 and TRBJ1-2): SAVISQKPSRDICQRGTSLTIQCQVDSQVTMMFWYRQQPGQSLTLIATANQGSEATYESGFVIDKFPISRPNLTFSTLTVSNMSPEDSSIYLCSVDTGNYGYTFGSGTRLTVV.

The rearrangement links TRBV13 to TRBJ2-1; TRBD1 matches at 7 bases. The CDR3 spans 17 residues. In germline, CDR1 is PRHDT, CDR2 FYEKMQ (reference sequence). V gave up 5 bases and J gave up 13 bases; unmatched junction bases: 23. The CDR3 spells CASSLFKMTGYEETQFF. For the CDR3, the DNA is TGTGCCAGCAGCCTTTTTAAAATGACAGGGTATGAGGAGACCCAGTTCTTC.

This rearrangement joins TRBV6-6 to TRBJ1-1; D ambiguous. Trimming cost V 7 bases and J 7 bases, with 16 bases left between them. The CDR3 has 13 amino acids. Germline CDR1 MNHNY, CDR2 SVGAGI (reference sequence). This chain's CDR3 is CASTENGVNEAFF. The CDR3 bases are TGTGCCAGCACTGAAAATGGAGTAAATGAAGCTTTCTTT.

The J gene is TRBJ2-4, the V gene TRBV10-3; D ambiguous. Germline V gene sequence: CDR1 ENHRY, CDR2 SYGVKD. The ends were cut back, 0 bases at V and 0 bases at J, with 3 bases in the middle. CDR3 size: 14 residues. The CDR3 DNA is TGTGCCATCAGTGAGTCGGCAGCCAAAAACATTCAGTACTTC. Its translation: CAISESAAKNIQYF.

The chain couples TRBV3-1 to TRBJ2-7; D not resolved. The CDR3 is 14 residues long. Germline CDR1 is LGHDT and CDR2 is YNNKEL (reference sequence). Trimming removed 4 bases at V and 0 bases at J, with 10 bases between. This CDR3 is CASSPSIASYEQYF. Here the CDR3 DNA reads TGTGCCAGCAGCCCCTCTATCGCCTCCTACGAGCAGTACTTC.

CDR3 sequence (DNA): TGCAGTGCAAATCCGGGGGGGCTCAGGGAGACCCAGTACTTC. Protein sequence: CSANPGGLRETQYF. The V and J genes are TRBV20-1 and TRBJ2-5, with 8 bases matching TRBD2. Germline lookup yields CDR1 DFQATT and CDR2 SNEGSKA (reference sequence). The CDR3 length is 14 residues. With V trimmed by 6 bases and J by 5 bases, 11 bases remained unmatched.

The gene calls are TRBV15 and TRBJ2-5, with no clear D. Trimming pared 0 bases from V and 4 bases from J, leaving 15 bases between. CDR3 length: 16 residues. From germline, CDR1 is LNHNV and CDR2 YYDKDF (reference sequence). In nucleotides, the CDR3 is TGTGCCACCAGCAGAGATGATTGGGGTAATCTAGAGACCCAGTACTTC. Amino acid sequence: CATSRDDWGNLETQYF.

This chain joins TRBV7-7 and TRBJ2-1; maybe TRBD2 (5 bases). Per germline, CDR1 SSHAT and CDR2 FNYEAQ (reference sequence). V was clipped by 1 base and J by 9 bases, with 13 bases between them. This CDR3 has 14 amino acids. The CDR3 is CASSLDTSSFEQFF. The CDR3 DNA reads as TGTGCCAGCAGCTTAGATACTAGTAGTTTTGAGCAGTTCTTC.

CDR3 amino acids: CASSLGARRHEQYF. The CDR3 DNA reads TGTGCCAGCAGTTTGGGGGCGAGGCGCCACGAGCAGTACTTC. The genes are TRBV27 and TRBJ2-7, with D maybe TRBD1 (6 bases). V lost 3 bases, J lost 5 bases, and 14 bases lay in between. CDR1 is MNHEY and CDR2 is SMNVEV in the germline V gene (reference sequence). The CDR3 totals 14 residues.

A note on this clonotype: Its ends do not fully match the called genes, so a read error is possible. CDR3 in DNA: TGTGCCAGCAGCTCGACGGGACCGGACACCGAAGCTTTCTTT. Translating it yields CASSSTGPDTEAFF. J is TRBJ1-1 and V is TRBV7-3, with D possibly matching TRBD1 (5 bases). The CDR3 is 14 residues long. Germline V gene data show CDR1 as SGHTA and CDR2 as FQGTGA.

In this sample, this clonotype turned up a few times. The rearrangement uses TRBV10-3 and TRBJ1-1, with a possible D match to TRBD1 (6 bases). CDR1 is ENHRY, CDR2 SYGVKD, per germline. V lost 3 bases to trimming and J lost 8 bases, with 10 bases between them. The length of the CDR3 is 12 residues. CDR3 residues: CAISETGSEAFF. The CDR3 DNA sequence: TGTGCCATCAGTGAAACAGGGTCGGAAGCTTTCTTT.

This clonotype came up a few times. This CDR3 is CSVVRPADEQFF. In nucleotides, the CDR3 is TGCAGCGTGGTCCGACCGGCCGATGAGCAGTTCTTC. V is TRBV29-1 and J is TRBJ2-1; D call uncertain. From germline, CDR1 is SQVTM and CDR2 ANQGSEA. CDR3 length: 12 residues. V was pared by 6 bases and J by 8 bases, with 14 bases between.

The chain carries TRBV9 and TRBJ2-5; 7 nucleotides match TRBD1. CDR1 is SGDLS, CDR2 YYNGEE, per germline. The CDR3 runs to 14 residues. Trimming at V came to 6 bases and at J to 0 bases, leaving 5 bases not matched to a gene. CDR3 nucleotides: TGTGCCAGCAACAGACAGGGCGACCAAGAGACCCAGTACTTC. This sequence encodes CASNRQGDQETQYF. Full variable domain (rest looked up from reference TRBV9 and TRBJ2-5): DSGVTQTPKHLITATGQRVTLRCSPRSGDLSVYWYQQSLDQGLQFLIQYYNGEERAKGNILERFSAQQFPDLHSELNLSSLELGDSALYFCASNRQGDQETQYFGPGTRLLVL.

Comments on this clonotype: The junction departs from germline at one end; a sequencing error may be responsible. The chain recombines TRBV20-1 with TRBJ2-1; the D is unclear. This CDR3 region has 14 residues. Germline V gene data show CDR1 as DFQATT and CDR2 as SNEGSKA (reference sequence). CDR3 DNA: TGCAGTGCTAGGACCGTTAGCTCCTACAATGAGCCGTTCTTC. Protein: CSARTVSSYNEPFF.

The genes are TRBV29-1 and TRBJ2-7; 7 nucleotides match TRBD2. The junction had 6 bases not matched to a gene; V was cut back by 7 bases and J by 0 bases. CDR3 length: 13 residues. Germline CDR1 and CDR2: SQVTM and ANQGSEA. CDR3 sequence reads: CSGRASGSYEQYF. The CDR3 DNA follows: TGCAGCGGGCGAGCTAGCGGCTCCTACGAGCAGTACTTC.

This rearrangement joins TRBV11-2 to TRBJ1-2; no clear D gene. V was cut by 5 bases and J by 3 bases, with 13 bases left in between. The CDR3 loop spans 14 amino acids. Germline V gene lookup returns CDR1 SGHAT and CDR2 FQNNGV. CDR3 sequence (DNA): TGTGCCAGCAGCCCCCACCAGGTTTACTATGGCTACACCTTC. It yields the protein CASSPHQVYYGYTF. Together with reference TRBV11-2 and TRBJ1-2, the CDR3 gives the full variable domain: EAGVAQSPRYKIIEKRQSVAFWCNPISGHATLYWYQQILGQGPKLLIQFQNNGVVDDSQLPKDRFSAERLKGVDSTLKIQPAKLEDSAVYLCASSPHQVYYGYTFGSGTRLTVV.

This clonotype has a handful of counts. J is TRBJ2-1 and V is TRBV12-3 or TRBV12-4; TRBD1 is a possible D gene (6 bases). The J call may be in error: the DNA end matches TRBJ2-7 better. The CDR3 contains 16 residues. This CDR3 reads CASTQGSGFSYNEQYF. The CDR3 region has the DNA TGTGCCAGCACCCAGGGGAGCGGCTTCTCCTACAATGAGCAGTACTTC.

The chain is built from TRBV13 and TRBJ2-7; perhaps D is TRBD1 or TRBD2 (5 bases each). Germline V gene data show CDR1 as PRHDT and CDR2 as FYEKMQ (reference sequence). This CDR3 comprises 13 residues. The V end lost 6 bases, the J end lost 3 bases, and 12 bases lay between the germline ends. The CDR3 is CASSTGDRYEQYF. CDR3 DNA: TGTGCCAGCAGTACCGGGGACCGCTACGAGCAGTACTTC.

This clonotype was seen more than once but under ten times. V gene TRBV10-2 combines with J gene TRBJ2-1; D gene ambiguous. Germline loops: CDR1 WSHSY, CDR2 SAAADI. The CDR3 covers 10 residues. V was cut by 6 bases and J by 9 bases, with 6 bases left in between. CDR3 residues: CASSEGEQFF. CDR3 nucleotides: TGCGCCAGCAGCGAAGGTGAGCAGTTCTTC.

The DNA of the CDR3 is TGTGCCAGCAGTCCTGGGGAGCCCACAGATACGCAGTATTTT. This gives the protein CASSPGEPTDTQYF. The V and J genes are TRBV6-5 and TRBJ2-3; D may be TRBD2 (5 bases). Germline V gene lookup returns CDR1 MNHEY and CDR2 SVGAGI. This CDR3 has 14 amino acids. Trimming shortened V by 5 bases and J by 2 bases, and 11 bases separated the two germline ends.

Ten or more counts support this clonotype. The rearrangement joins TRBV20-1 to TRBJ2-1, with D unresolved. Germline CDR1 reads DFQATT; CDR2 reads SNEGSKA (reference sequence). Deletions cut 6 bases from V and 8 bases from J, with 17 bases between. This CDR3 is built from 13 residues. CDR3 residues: CSAPLPRVYEQFF. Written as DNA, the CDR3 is TGCAGTGCCCCTCTCCCACGGGTCTATGAGCAGTTCTTC.

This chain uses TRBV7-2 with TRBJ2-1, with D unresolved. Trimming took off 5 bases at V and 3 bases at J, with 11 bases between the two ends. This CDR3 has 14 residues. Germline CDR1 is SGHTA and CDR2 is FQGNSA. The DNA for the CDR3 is TGTGCCAGCAGCGCCCGGGTGCTCTACAATGAGCAGTTCTTC. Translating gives CASSARVLYNEQFF. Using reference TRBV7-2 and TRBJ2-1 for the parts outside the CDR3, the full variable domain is GAGVSQSPSNKVTEKGKDVELRCDPISGHTALYWYRQSLGQGLEFLIYFQGNSAPDKSGLPSDRFSAERTGGSVSTLTIQRTQQEDSAVYLCASSARVLYNEQFFGPGTRLTVL.

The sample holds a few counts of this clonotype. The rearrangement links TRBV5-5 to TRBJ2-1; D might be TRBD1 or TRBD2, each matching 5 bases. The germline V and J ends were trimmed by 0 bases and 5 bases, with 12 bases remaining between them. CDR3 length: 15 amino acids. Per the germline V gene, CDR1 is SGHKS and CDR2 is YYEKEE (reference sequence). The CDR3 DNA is TGTGCCAGCAGCTTGGCCTCTTTGGGACACAATGAGCAGTTCTTC. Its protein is CASSLASLGHNEQFF. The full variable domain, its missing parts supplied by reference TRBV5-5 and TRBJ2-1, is DAGVTQSPTHLIKTRGQQVTLRCSPISGHKSVSWYQQVLGQGPQFIFQYYEKEERGRGNFPDRFSARQFPNYSSELNVNALLLGDSALYLCASSLASLGHNEQFFGPGTRLTVL.